This T cell receptor (beta chain) was documented in a study of blood T cell repertoires in COVID-19. The data were produced by immunoSEQ multiplex PCR, yet TCRdb's version contains in-frame clones alone and is incomplete. The sample carries fewer than 85,000 clones, around 70% recorded once. CDR3 length: 14 amino acids. Deletions cut 4 bases from V and 0 bases from J, with 8 bases between. Looked up from germline, CDR1 is LNHDA and CDR2 is SQIVND (reference sequence). Sequencing was carried out using peripheral blood. The chain employs TRBV19 and TRBJ2-3; weak D call: TRBD2 (5 bases). The clonotype was recovered from a man between 60 and 75 years old with acute or convalescent COVID-19. The CDR3 is CASSTRTSTDTQYF. The CDR3 nucleotides are TGTGCCAGTAGTACCCGGACTAGCACAGATACGCAGTATTTT.